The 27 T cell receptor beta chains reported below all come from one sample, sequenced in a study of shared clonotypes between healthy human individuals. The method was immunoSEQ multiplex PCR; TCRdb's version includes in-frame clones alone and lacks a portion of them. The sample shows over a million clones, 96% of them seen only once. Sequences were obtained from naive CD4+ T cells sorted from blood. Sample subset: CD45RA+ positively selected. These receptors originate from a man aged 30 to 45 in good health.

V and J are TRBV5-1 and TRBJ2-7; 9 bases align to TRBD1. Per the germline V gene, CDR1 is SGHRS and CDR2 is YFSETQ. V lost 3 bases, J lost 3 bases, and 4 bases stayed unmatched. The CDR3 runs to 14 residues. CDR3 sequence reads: CASSWDREVYEQYF. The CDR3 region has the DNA TGCGCCAGCAGCTGGGACAGGGAGGTCTACGAGCAGTACTTC.

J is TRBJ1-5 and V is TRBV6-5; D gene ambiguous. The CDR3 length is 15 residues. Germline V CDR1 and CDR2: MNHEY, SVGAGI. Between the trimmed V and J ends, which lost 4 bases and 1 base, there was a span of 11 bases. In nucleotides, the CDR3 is TGTGCCAGCAGTTTGGAGGGAAGAAGCAATCAGCCCCAGCATTTT. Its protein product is CASSLEGRSNQPQHF.

The CDR3 nucleotides read TGTGCCTGGGGGCCGGGACAGCTAAGGGATCAGCCCCAGCATTTT. Its protein product is CAWGPGQLRDQPQHF. V gene TRBV30 combines with J gene TRBJ1-5; 7 nucleotides line up with TRBD1. This CDR3 is 15 amino acids long. V trimming: 5 bases; J trimming: 5 bases; junction bases outside the gene matches: 12. Germline values: CDR1 GTSNPN, CDR2 SVGIG (reference sequence).

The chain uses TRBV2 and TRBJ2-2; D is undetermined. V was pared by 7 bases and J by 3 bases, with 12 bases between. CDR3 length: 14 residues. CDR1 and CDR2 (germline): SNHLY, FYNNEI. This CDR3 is CASTSTGYTGELFF. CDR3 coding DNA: TGTGCCAGCACAAGTACGGGTTACACCGGGGAGCTGTTTTTT.

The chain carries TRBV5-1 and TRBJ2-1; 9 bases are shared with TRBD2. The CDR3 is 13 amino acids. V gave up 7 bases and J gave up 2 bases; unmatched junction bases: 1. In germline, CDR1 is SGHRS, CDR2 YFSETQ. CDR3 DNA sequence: TGCGCCAGCTCTAGCGGGACCTACAATGAGCAGTTCTTC. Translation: CASSSGTYNEQFF.

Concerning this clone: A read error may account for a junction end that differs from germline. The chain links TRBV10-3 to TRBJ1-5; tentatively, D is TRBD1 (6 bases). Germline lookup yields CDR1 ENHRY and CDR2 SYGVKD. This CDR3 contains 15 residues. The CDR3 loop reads CAISEFRTENRPQHF. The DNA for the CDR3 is TGTGCCATCAGCGAGTTCCGGACAGAGAATAGGCCCCAGCATTTT.

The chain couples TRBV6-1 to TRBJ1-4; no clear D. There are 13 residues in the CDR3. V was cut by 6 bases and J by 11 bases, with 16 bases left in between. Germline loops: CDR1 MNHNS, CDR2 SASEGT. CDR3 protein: CASRSYSVGKLFF. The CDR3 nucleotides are TGTGCCAGCAGATCCTACTCGGTAGGGAAACTGTTTTTT.

CDR3 loop: CASTGRDSYEQYF. The CDR3 DNA sequence: TGTGCCAGCACCGGGAGGGACTCCTACGAGCAGTACTTC. The rearrangement links TRBV27 to TRBJ2-7; 8 bases match TRBD2. Germline V gene data show CDR1 as MNHEY and CDR2 as SMNVEV (reference sequence). The CDR3 is 13 amino acids. After removal of 7 bases from V and 0 bases from J, the junction contained 2 bases not matched to a gene.

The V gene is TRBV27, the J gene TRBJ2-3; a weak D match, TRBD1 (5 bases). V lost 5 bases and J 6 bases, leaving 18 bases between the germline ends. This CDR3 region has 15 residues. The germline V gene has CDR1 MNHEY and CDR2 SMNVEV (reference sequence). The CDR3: CASSPRTRRWDTQYF. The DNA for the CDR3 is TGTGCCAGCAGTCCCAGGACACGACGATGGGATACGCAGTATTTT.

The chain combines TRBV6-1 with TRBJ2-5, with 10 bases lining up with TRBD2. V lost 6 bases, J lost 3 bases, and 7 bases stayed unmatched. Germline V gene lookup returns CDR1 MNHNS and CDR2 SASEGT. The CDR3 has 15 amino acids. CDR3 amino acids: CASSQTSGPKETQYF. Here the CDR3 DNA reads TGTGCCAGCAGCCAGACTAGCGGGCCAAAAGAGACCCAGTACTTC.

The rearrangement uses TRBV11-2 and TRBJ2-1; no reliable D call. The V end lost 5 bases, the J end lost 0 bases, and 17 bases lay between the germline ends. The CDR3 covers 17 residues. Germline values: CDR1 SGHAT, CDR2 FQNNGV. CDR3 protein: CASSARLDTASYNEQFF. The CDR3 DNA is TGTGCCAGCAGCGCTAGACTGGATACCGCCTCCTACAATGAGCAGTTCTTC.

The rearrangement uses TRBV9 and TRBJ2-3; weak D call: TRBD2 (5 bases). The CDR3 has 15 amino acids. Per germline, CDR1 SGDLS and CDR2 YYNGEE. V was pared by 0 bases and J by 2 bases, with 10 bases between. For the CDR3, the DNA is TGTGCCAGCAGCGTAGGGGTTAGCGCCACAGATACGCAGTATTTT. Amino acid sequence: CASSVGVSATDTQYF.

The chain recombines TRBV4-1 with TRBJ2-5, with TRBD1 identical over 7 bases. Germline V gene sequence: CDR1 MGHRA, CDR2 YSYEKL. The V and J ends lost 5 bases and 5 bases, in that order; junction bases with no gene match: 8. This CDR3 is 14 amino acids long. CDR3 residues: CASSKGDSTETQYF. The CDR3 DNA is TGCGCCAGCAGCAAGGGGGACAGTACCGAGACCCAGTACTTC.

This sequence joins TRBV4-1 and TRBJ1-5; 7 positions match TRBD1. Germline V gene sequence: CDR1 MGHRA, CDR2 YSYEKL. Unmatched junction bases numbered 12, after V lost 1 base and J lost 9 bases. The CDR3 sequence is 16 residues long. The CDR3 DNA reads TGCGCCAGCAGCCAAGCCAACAGGGGTCCGGGGATGCCCCAGCATTTT. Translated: CASSQANRGPGMPQHF.

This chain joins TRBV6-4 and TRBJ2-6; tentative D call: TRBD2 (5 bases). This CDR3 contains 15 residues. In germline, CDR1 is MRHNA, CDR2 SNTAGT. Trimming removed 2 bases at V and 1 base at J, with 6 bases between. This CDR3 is CASSDEGSGANVLTF. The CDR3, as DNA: TGTGCCAGCAGTGACGAGGGTTCTGGGGCCAACGTCCTGACTTTC.

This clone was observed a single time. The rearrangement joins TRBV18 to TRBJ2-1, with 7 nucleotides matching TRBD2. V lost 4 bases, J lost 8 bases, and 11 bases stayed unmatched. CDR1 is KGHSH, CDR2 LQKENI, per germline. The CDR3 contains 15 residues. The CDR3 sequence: CASSLLGGSGDEQFF. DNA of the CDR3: TGTGCCAGCTCACTTCTGGGCGGGAGTGGCGATGAGCAGTTCTTC.

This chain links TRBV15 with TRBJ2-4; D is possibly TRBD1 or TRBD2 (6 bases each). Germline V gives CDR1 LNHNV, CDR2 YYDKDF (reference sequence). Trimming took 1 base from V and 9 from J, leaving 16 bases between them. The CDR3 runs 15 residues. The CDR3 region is CATSRALQGGGIQYF. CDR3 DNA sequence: TGTGCCACCAGCAGAGCCCTACAGGGAGGTGGCATTCAGTACTTC.

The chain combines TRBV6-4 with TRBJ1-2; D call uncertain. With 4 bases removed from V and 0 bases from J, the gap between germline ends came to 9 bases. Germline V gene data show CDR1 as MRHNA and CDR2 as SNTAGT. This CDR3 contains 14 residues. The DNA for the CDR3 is TGTGCCAGCAGTGTGGACCTTTCTAACTATGGCTACACCTTC. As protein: CASSVDLSNYGYTF.

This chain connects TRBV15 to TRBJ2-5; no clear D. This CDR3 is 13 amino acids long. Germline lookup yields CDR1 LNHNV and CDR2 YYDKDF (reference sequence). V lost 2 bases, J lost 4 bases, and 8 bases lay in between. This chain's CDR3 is CATSRSRIETQYF. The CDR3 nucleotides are TGTGCCACCAGCAGATCCCGGATAGAGACCCAGTACTTC.

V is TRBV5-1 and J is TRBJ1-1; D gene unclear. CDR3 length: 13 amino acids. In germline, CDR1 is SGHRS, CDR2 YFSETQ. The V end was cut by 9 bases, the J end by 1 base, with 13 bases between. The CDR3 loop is CATKGQSNTEAFF. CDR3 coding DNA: TGCGCCACCAAAGGGCAGTCGAACACTGAAGCTTTCTTT.

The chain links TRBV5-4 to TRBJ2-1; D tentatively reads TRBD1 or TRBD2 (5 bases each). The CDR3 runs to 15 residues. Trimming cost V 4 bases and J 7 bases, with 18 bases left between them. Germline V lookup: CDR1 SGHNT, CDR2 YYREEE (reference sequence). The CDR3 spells CASSPMGREGNEQFF. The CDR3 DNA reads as TGTGCCAGCAGCCCAATGGGCCGAGAGGGGAATGAGCAGTTCTTC.

The CDR3 protein is CAIAKDGRNQPQHF. In DNA, the CDR3 is TGTGCCATAGCTAAGGACGGACGCAATCAGCCCCAGCATTTT. This rearrangement joins TRBV19 to TRBJ1-5; D uncertain. The CDR3 sequence is 14 residues long. The V end lost 10 bases, the J end lost 2 bases, and 15 bases lay between the germline ends. CDR1 and CDR2 from the germline V gene are LNHDA and SQIVND (reference sequence).

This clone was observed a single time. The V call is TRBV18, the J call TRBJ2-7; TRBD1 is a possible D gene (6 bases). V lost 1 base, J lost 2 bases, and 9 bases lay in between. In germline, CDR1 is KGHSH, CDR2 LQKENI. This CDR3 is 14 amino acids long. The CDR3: CASSPQTGTYEQYF. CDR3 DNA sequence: TGTGCCAGCTCACCACAGACAGGTACCTACGAGCAGTACTTC.

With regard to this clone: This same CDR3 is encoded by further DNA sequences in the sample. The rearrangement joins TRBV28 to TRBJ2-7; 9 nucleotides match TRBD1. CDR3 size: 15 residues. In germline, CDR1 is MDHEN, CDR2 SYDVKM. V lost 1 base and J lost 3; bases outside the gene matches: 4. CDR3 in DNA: TGTGCCAGCAGTTTATCGGGACAGGGTCTCTACGAGCAGTACTTC. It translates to CASSLSGQGLYEQYF.

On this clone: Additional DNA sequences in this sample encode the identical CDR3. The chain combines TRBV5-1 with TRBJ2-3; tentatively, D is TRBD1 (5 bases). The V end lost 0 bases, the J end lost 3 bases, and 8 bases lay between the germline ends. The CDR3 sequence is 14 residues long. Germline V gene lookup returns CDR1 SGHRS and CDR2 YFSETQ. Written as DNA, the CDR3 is TGCGCCAGCAGCTTGGTCCCAGGGACAGATACGCAGTATTTT. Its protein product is CASSLVPGTDTQYF.

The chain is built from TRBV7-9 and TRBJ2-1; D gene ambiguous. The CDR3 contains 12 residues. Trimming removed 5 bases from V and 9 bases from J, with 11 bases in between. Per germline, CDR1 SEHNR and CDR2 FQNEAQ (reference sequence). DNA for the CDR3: TGTGCCAGCAGCAGCCCTGCTCCTGAGCAGTTCTTC. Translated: CASSSPAPEQFF.

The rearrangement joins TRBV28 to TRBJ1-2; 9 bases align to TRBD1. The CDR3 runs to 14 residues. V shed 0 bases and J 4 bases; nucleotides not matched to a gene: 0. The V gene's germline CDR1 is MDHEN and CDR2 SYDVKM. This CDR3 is CASSLWDRGYGYTF. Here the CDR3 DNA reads TGTGCCAGCAGTTTATGGGACAGGGGCTATGGCTACACCTTC.